This note documents a single T cell receptor beta chain sequence. Its antigen has not been determined. No much larger clonotype is one base removed from it; base qualities were not supplied. The CDR3 runs 15 residues from the cysteine to the phenylalanine. Of all the DNA, just the CDR3 is kept, 45 bases in frame from base 1. V is clipped by 5 bases and J by 7 bases, and the sequence between their germline boundaries is 16 bases long. CDR1 SGHRS and CDR2 YFSETQ are derived from the germline V gene. The sample is drawn from a study of blood T cell repertoires in COVID-19 (dated by TCRdb to the early 2020s). Regarding the complete study: The collaborator samples originated in the United States, Italy and Spain and spanned the acute and convalescent phases of COVID-19. Nearly every sample came with metadata listing a de-identified subject ID, COVID-19 status, age in years and sex. The material from the prospective study consisted of cDNA or gDNA derived from T cells, B-cell-depleted T cells, or PBMCs. The repertoires were made available in a free public database intended to serve as a resource for research on the immune response to SARS-CoV-2. Where available, HLA class I and class II types were taken from metadata supplied by the sample provider and were not determined by assay-based typing. The samples were drawn from the first 160 participants of the ongoing ImmuneRACE study and from 950 to 1,500 subjects provided by 6 global collaborators. Subjects who had been exposed to COVID-19, were actively infected with it, or had recovered from it provided the deeply sampled blood TCRbeta repertoires that made up the dataset.

The immunoSEQ Assay, a bias-controlled multiplex PCR, was used to amplify TCRbeta CDR3 regions from genomic DNA. The authors' pipeline ran thus. The number of nucleated cells in each sample was estimated by amplification of reference gene primers within the assay. To quantify the absolute abundance of each unique TCRbeta CDR3 rearrangement, sequence reads were collapsed and filtered. For each sample, productive Simpson clonality was calculated by taking the square root of Simpson's diversity index across productive rearrangements. TCRdb carries this immuneACCESS record with in-frame sequences only. Its versions omit some clonotypes, under half of them owing to an unresolved V gene in the studies checked, with the rest unexplained. That table gives V, J and clone size, and the DNA gave D and trimming. This sample comprises 200,000 to 250,000 clones, 65% to 90% of them detected only once. The top ten constitute more than 2% of the sample.

One collaborating source in Seattle enrolled patients while the patients were actively infected and followed the patients over time throughout the course of disease. Collaborating institutions collected whole blood in K2EDTA tubes following their own protocols. For TCRbeta analysis, collaborator samples were shipped as frozen whole blood, as isolated PBMCs, or as DNA extracted from either sample type. Findings and caveats that apply to the study as a whole: The quantity of clinical and demographic metadata differed by source and by participant and was supplied without curation.

The sequenced sample was peripheral blood. This receptor was obtained from a woman between 70 and 85 years old with COVID-19, enrolled during active disease. Here the chain combines TRBV5-1 and TRBJ1-6, and possibly TRBD1, on 5 matching bases. The sequence in DNA is TGCGCCAGCAGAGTTGGGTCCCAGGGAAATTCACCCCTCCACTTT. This encodes CASRVGSQGNSPLHF. The entire variable domain, with the stretches around the CDR3 drawn from the reference TRBV5-1 and TRBJ1-6 proteins, is KAGVTQTPRYLIKTRGQQVTLSCSPISGHRSVSWYQQTPGQGLQFLFEYFSETQRNKGNFPGRFSGRQFSNSRSEMNVSTLELGDSALYLCASRVGSQGNSPLHFGNGTRLTVT.